The 14 T cell receptor beta chains below come from one sample, sequenced in a study of cytomegalovirus exposure and HLA in healthy donors. The PCR used 60 Vbeta and 13 Jbeta primers. Sequenced by immunoSEQ multiplex PCR; TCRdb stores in-frame clones only, minus some. The data hold fewer than 200,000 clones, with 75% to 80% observed a single time. Sequenced sample: PBMCs. The source is a female donor in good health and CMV-seronegative.

CDR3 coding DNA: TGTGCCAGCAGCCAATCTAGCGGGAGAGAAAACGAGCAGTACTTC. Translation: CASSQSSGRENEQYF. The J gene is TRBJ2-7, the V gene TRBV4-2; the match to TRBD2 covers 10 bases. There are 15 residues in the CDR3. Germline V gene lookup returns CDR1 LGHNA and CDR2 YNFKEQ. Unmatched junction bases numbered 6, after V lost 2 bases and J lost 5 bases.

This chain joins TRBV30 and TRBJ1-2, with D perhaps TRBD1 (6 bases). This CDR3 contains 14 residues. CDR1 and CDR2 (germline): GTSNPN, SVGIG (reference sequence). V was shortened by 1 base and J by 1 base, with 10 bases between the two germline ends. The CDR3 sequence is CAWSGGHRNYGYTF. The DNA of the CDR3 is TGTGCCTGGAGTGGGGGGCATCGTAACTATGGCTACACCTTC.

CDR3 sequence reads: CASSHTGYEQYF. The CDR3 DNA reads as TGTGCCAGCAGCCACACTGGTTACGAGCAGTACTTC. V gene TRBV14 combines with J gene TRBJ2-7; no firm D call. The CDR3 runs 12 residues. The V end was cut by 3 bases, the J end by 4 bases, with 7 bases between. Germline V CDR1 and CDR2: SGHDN, FVKESK.

The chain is built from TRBV6-1 and TRBJ2-7, with 8 bases lining up with TRBD1. V lost 3 bases to trimming and J lost 0 bases; unmatched junction nucleotides: 4. Germline-derived CDR1 and CDR2 are MNHNS and SASEGT. This CDR3 comprises 15 residues. In DNA, the CDR3 is TGTGCCAGCAGTGAGAACAGGGGGAGCTCCTACGAGCAGTACTTC. Translated, it gives CASSENRGSSYEQYF.

This chain links TRBV6-1 with TRBJ2-7; a weak D match, TRBD1 (6 bases). Germline CDR1 MNHNS, CDR2 SASEGT. V dropped 6 bases and J dropped 3 bases, with 12 bases sitting between them. This CDR3 is built from 13 residues. The CDR3 region is CASSLGQIYEQYF. The CDR3 region has the DNA TGTGCCAGCAGCCTCGGACAGATCTACGAGCAGTACTTC.

This clone was detected only a few times. This chain connects TRBV18 to TRBJ2-5, with D unclear. The CDR3 totals 13 residues. In germline, CDR1 is KGHSH, CDR2 LQKENI. The V end was cut by 3 bases, the J end by 0 bases, with 5 bases between. CDR3 loop: CASSPPNQETQYF. CDR3 bases: TGTGCCAGCTCACCTCCCAACCAAGAGACCCAGTACTTC.

The table lists this clone with a few counts. The chain combines TRBV5-1 with TRBJ2-7; the match to TRBD2 covers 9 bases. The CDR3 consists of 15 residues. Germline V gene data show CDR1 as SGHRS and CDR2 as YFSETQ. V lost 2 bases and J lost 2; bases outside the gene matches: 5. The CDR3 region is CASSFASSGTYEQYF. Written as DNA, the CDR3 is TGCGCCAGCAGCTTCGCGTCTAGCGGGACCTACGAGCAGTACTTC.

The chain employs TRBV7-8 and TRBJ2-2; 8 bases are shared with TRBD1. CDR3 length: 16 residues. Germline V gene lookup returns CDR1 SGHVS and CDR2 FQNEAQ. After removal of 8 bases from V and 3 bases from J, the junction contained 11 bases not matched to a gene. The CDR3 region is CASVYGQGAYTGELFF. As DNA, the CDR3 is TGTGCCAGCGTCTACGGGCAGGGGGCGTACACCGGGGAGCTGTTTTTT.

The chain joins TRBV6-6 to TRBJ2-5, with 8 bases lining up with TRBD2. V was clipped by 3 bases and J by 5 bases; unmatched bases: 8. The germline V gene has CDR1 MNHNY and CDR2 SVGAGI (reference sequence). The CDR3 loop spans 15 amino acids. This CDR3 is CASSYRGRSEETQYF. The CDR3 DNA is TGTGCCAGCAGTTATCGCGGGAGGTCTGAGGAGACCCAGTACTTC.

The chain recombines TRBV4-1 with TRBJ2-1; 7 nucleotides agree with TRBD1. This CDR3 spans 16 amino acids. The germline CDR1 and CDR2 sequences are MGHRA and YSYEKL. The J segment lost 2 bases and the V segment lost 0 bases, leaving 4 bases of the junction unmatched. As DNA, the CDR3 is TGCGCCAGCAGCCAAGATAAAACAGGGGCCTACAATGAGCAGTTCTTC. Its translation: CASSQDKTGAYNEQFF.

The rearrangement uses TRBV11-2 and TRBJ2-3; D is perhaps TRBD2 (6 bases). The V end lost 1 base, the J end lost 1 base, and 6 bases lay between the germline ends. Germline V lookup: CDR1 SGHAT, CDR2 FQNNGV. CDR3 length: 14 amino acids. CDR3 sequence (DNA): TGTGCCAGCAGCTTAGGGAGGGGCACAGATACGCAGTATTTT. This encodes CASSLGRGTDTQYF.

This clone was detected only once. J is TRBJ2-5 and V is TRBV7-9; D is ambiguous. Germline V gene lookup returns CDR1 SEHNR and CDR2 FQNEAQ (reference sequence). This CDR3 region has 14 residues. V was trimmed by 1 base and J by 0 bases, leaving 6 bases between them. The CDR3 bases are TGTGCCAGCAGCTTAGGAGAGTACCAAGAGACCCAGTACTTC. It is translated as CASSLGEYQETQYF.

As for this clone: Because it lacks the conserved phenylalanine or tryptophan at the end, this CDR3 is likely a read error. The rearrangement links TRBV10-3 to TRBJ2-7; TRBD2 is a possible D gene (5 bases). CDR3 length: 15 amino acids. V was trimmed by 3 bases and J by 0 bases, leaving 12 bases between them. Per the germline V gene, CDR1 is ENHRY and CDR2 is SYGVKD. The CDR3 protein is CAISDSGSPSYEQYL. CDR3 nucleotide sequence: TGTGCCATCAGTGATAGTGGGAGCCCCTCCTACGAGCAGTACCTC.

This chain uses TRBV29-1 with TRBJ2-4; a weak D match, TRBD2 (5 bases). Looked up from germline, CDR1 is SQVTM and CDR2 is ANQGSEA. V lost 3 bases and J lost 5, with 8 bases in between. The CDR3 is 12 amino acids. The CDR3 reads CSVDEGENIQYF. Here the CDR3 DNA reads TGCAGCGTTGATGAGGGTGAAAACATTCAGTACTTC.